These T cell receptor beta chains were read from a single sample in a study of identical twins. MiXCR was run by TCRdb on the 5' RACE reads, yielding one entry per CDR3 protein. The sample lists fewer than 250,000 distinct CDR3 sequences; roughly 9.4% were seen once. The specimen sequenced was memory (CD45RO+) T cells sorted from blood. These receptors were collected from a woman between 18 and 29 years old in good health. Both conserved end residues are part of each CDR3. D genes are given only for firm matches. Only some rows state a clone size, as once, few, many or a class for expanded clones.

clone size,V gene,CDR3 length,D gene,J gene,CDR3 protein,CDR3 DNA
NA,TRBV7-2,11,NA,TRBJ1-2,CASSSLYGYTF,TGTGCCAGCAGCTCCCTCTATGGCTACACCTTC
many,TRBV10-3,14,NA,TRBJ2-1,CAITGGAGGNEQFF,TGTGCCATCACCGGGGGCGCAGGGGGCAATGAGCAGTTCTTC
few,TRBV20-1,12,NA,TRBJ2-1,CSAKLVYNEQFF,TGCAGTGCGAAGCTAGTTTACAATGAGCAGTTCTTC
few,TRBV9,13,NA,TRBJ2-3,CASSAEYTDTQYF,TGTGCCAGCAGCGCGGAGTACACAGATACGCAGTATTTT
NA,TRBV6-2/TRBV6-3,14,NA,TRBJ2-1,CASRRDMSYNEQFF,TGTGCCAGCAGGAGGGATATGAGCTACAATGAGCAGTTCTTC
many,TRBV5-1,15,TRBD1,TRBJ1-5,CASSLLGQDNQPQHF,TGCGCCAGCAGCCTTTTAGGACAGGACAATCAGCCCCAGCATTTT
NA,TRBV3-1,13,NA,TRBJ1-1,CASSQDEVTEAFF,TGTGCCAGCAGCCAAGATGAGGTCACTGAAGCTTTCTTT
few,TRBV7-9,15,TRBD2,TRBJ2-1,CASEPETSGVNEQFF,TGTGCCAGCGAACCAGAGACTAGCGGGGTCAATGAGCAGTTCTTC
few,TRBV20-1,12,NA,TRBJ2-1,CSAGQAENEQFF,TGCAGTGCCGGGCAGGCGGAGAATGAGCAGTTCTTC
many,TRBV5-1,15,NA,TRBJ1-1,CASSLMGLMNTEAFF,TGCGCCAGCAGCTTGATGGGACTCATGAACACTGAAGCTTTCTTT
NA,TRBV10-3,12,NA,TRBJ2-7,CAIGRDPYEQYF,TGTGCCATCGGACGAGACCCCTACGAGCAGTACTTC
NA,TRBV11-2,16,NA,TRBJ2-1,CASRGFARAVRDEQFF,TGTGCCAGCAGGGGGTTTGCCAGGGCGGTTCGGGATGAGCAGTTCTTC
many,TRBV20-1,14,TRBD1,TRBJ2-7,CSAEGQGVNDEQYF,TGCAGTGCCGAGGGGCAGGGGGTCAATGACGAGCAGTACTTC
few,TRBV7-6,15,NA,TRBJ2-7,CASSRGQTQTYEQYF,TGTGCCAGCAGCAGAGGACAGACACAAACCTACGAGCAGTACTTC
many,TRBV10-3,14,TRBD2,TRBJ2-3,CAAEFGGRTDTQYF,TGTGCCGCGGAATTTGGCGGGAGGACAGATACGCAGTATTTT
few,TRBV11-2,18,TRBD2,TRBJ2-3,CASSYWGLAGGPSDTQYF,TGTGCCAGCAGCTACTGGGGACTAGCGGGAGGGCCATCCGATACGCAGTATTTT
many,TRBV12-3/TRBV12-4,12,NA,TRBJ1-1,CASSLAFTEAFF,TGTGCCAGCAGTTTGGCCTTCACTGAAGCTTTCTTT
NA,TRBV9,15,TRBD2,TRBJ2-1,CASSVAGGPGNEQFF,TGTGCCAGCAGCGTAGCGGGGGGGCCGGGGAATGAGCAGTTCTTC
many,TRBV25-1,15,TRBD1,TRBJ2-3,CASIKQGRGTDTQYF,TGTGCCAGCATTAAACAGGGGCGGGGCACAGATACGCAGTATTTT
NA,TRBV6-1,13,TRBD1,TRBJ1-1,CASSVPGTGEAFF,TGTGCCAGCAGTGTGCCCGGGACAGGTGAAGCTTTCTTT
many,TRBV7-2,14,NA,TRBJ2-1,CASSPRSGRDEQFF,TGTGCCAGCAGCCCCCGTTCGGGAAGGGATGAGCAGTTCTTC
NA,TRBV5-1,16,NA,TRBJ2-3,CASSPGLMLGTHTQYF,TGCGCCAGCAGCCCGGGGCTAATGTTAGGTACCCATACGCAGTATTTT
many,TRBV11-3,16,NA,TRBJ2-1,CASSLGLGGGDNEQFF,TGTGCCAGCAGCTTAGGCCTGGGGGGAGGCGACAATGAGCAGTTCTTC
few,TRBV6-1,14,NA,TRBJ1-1,CASSGLGRNTEAFF,TGTGCCAGCAGTGGCCTGGGGCGTAACACTGAAGCTTTCTTT
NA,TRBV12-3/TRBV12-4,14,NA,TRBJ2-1,CASSLRRAYNEQFF,TGTGCCAGCAGTTTACGCCGGGCCTACAATGAGCAGTTCTTC
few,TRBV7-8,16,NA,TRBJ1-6,CASSLRTRALNSPLHF,TGTGCCAGCAGCTTACGTACCCGGGCCCTAAATTCACCCCTCCACTTT
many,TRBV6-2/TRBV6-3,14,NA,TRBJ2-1,CASSSRLGGDEQFF,TGTGCCAGCAGTTCTAGACTGGGGGGCGATGAGCAGTTCTTC
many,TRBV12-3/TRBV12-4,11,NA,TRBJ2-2,CASSLRGELFF,TGTGCCAGCAGTTTAAGAGGGGAGCTGTTTTTT
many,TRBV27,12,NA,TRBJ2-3,CASSGLGFTQYF,TGTGCCAGCAGTGGGCTGGGGTTCACGCAGTATTTT
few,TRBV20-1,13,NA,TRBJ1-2,CSARDRATYGYTF,TGCAGTGCTAGAGATCGTGCCACCTATGGCTACACCTTC
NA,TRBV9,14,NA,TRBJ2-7,CASSVGHSSYEQYF,TGTGCCAGCAGCGTAGGTCACAGCTCCTACGAGCAGTACTTC
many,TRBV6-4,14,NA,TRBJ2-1,CASSEGLGSEEQFF,TGTGCCAGCAGTGAGGGCCTGGGCAGCGAGGAGCAGTTCTTC
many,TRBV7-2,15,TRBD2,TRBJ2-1,CASSLTSAPYNEQFF,TGTGCCAGCAGCTTAACTAGCGCTCCCTACAATGAGCAGTTCTTC
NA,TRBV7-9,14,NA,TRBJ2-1,CASSLMLALNEQFF,TGTGCCAGCAGCTTAATGCTAGCGCTCAATGAGCAGTTCTTC
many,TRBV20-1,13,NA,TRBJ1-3,CSARSGAGNTIYF,TGCAGTGCTAGATCGGGGGCTGGAAACACCATATATTTT
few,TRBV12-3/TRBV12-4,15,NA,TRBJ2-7,CASSWGGTGRYEQYF,TGTGCCAGCAGCTGGGGGGGGACAGGTCGCTACGAGCAGTACTTC
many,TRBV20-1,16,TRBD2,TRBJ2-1,CSARDTASGRSDEQFF,TGCAGTGCTAGAGATACGGCTAGCGGGAGATCGGATGAGCAGTTCTTC
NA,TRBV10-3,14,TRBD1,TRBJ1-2,CAISAGQGFDGYTF,TGTGCCATCAGTGCGGGACAGGGTTTTGATGGCTACACCTTC
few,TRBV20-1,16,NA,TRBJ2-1,CSARGGTPFITNEQFF,TGCAGTGCTAGAGGTGGGACTCCCTTTATTACCAATGAGCAGTTCTTC